These 2 T cell receptor beta chains were sequenced from one sample in a study of blood T cell repertoires in COVID-19. Produced via immunoSEQ multiplex PCR; TCRdb's table is partial and in-frame only. Here the sample spans 250,000 to 300,000 clones, 65% to 90% being singletons. The specimen was peripheral blood. These receptors all stem from a woman between 55 and 75 years old with active or convalescent COVID-19.

The chain has TRBV18 and TRBJ1-2; possible D gene TRBD1, 6 bases. V lost 0 bases and J lost 4, with 15 bases in between. The CDR3 consists of 16 residues. The germline CDR1 and CDR2 sequences are KGHSH and LQKENI. The DNA for the CDR3 is TGTGCCAGCTCACCACCGGAGAGGGGGGGAACCTATGGCTACACCTTC. Translated, it gives CASSPPERGGTYGYTF. The full variable domain, completed using reference TRBV18 and TRBJ1-2, is NAGVMQNPRHLVRRRGQEARLRCSPMKGHSHVYWYRQLPEEGLKFMVYLQKENIIDESGMPKERFSAEFPKEGPSILRIQQVVRGDSAAYFCASSPPERGGTYGYTFGSGTRLTVV.

This chain connects TRBV16 to TRBJ1-3, with unresolved D. Germline V gene data show CDR1 as KGHSY and CDR2 as FQNENV. Trimming pared 0 bases from V and 8 bases from J, leaving 14 bases between. This CDR3 contains 15 residues. DNA of the CDR3: TGTGCCAGCAGCCAATCTTCTCGGGTGACGGACACCATATATTTT. The encoded protein is CASSQSSRVTDTIYF.